The clone carrying this T cell receptor (beta chain) was found many times. Its target is unknown. In germline, CDR1 is LNHNV, CDR2 YYDKDF (reference sequence). The V gene lost 0 bases and the J gene lost 6 bases, with 9 bases spanning the gap. CDR3 length equals 14 residues. TCRdb independently ran MiXCR on the 5' RACE reads; one entry per CDR3 protein. The sample includes about 340,000 distinct CDR3 sequences, 9% to 15% of them seen just once. The data originate from a study of identical twins. Overall study results and limits: Memory repertoires showed no such pattern, whereas abundant cord blood beta clonotypes carried fewer insertions.

The donors were all healthy and Caucasian. These data also formed part of another study, on yellow fever vaccine responses in identical twins. From that paper: A vaccine T cell response that seemed partly convergent and partly personalized was reported in twins.

V gene TRBV15 combines with J gene TRBJ1-5; D is uncertain. Sequenced input: CD8+ T cells sorted from blood. The origin of this receptor is a woman under 30 in good health. CDR3 sequence reads: CATSRDPVSQPQHF. DNA of the CDR3: TGTGCCACCAGCAGAGATCCGGTGAGTCAGCCCCAGCATTTT.